This T cell receptor (beta chain) is drawn from a study of cytomegalovirus exposure and HLA in healthy donors. It was with 60 Vbeta and 13 Jbeta primers that the PCR ran. TCRdb keeps only in-frame clones here, not all; method: immunoSEQ multiplex PCR. This table holds 150,000 to 200,000 clones, about 80% found once. The CDR3 is made up of 14 amino acids. CDR1 is SNHLY, CDR2 FYNNEI, per germline. After removal of 5 bases from V and 7 bases from J, the junction contained 6 bases not matched to a gene. The receptor's source is a woman between 25 and 40 years old in good health and CMV-seropositive. Sample: PBMCs. This chain connects TRBV2 to TRBJ2-1; 9 bases map to TRBD2. The CDR3 DNA is TGTGCCAGCAGTCTAGCGGGGAGACTGAATGAGCAGTTCTTC. This translates into CASSLAGRLNEQFF.